This T cell receptor (beta chain) was profiled in a study of read filtering for tumor transcriptome and immune sequencing. Findings and caveats of the study: The CD138-negative fraction was mixed bone marrow immune cells, not pure T cells.

The germline V and J ends were trimmed by 0 bases and 3 bases, with 11 bases remaining between them. The CDR3 is 14 residues long. From germline, CDR1 is DFQATT and CDR2 SNEGSKA (reference sequence). From around 0.4 ug of RNA, a library with molecular barcoded alpha/delta and beta/gamma adaptors was made. TCRdb re-called the reads with MiXCR, one entry per CDR3 protein. Here the sample spans 50,000 to 65,000 distinct CDR3 sequences, more than 9% being singletons. This clonotype was seen repeatedly, ten times or more. Antigen: not known. The sequencing input was a population of CD138-negative cells sorted from bone marrow. This receptor was obtained from a donor at least 40 years old with multiple myeloma. The chain is built from TRBV20-1 and TRBJ1-1; tentative D call: TRBD1 (6 bases). In nucleotides, the CDR3 is TGCAGTGCTAGAGAACAGGGTCGGCACACTGAAGCTTTCTTT. This translates into CSAREQGRHTEAFF.